This TCR beta chain was sequenced for a study of T cell responses to AZD1222 COVID-19 vaccine. Study-wide background: Analysis merged second doses at about 4 or about 12 weeks.

Using immunoSEQ multiplex PCR, the repertoire was profiled, and TCRdb retains in-frame clones only, with some absent. The sample includes around 180,000 clones, around 88% of them seen just once. Germline loops: CDR1 SNHLY, CDR2 FYNNEI. The CDR3 has 15 residues. V gave up 6 bases and J gave up 11 bases; unmatched junction bases: 16. V and J are TRBV2 and TRBJ1-1, with 9 bases fitting TRBD1. This TCR derives from an adult in good health. The sample here was peripheral blood, taken on day 0 of AZD1222 vaccination. The CDR3 is CASRPRPTGGMMAFF. The CDR3 bases are TGTGCCAGCAGACCCCGGCCTACAGGGGGCATGATGGCTTTCTTT.